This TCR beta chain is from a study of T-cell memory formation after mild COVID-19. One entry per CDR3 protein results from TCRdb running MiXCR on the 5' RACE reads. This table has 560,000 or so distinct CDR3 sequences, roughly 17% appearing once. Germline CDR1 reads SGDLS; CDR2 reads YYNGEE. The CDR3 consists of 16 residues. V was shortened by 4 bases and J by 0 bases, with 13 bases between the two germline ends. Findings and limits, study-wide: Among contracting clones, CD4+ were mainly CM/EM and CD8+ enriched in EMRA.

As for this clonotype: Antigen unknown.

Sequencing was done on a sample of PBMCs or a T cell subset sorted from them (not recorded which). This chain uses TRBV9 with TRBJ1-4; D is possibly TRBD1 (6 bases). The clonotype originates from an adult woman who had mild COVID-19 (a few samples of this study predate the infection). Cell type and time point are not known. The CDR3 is CASSSRGHATNEKLFF. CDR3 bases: TGTGCCAGCAGCTCTCGGGGACACGCAACTAATGAAAAACTGTTTTTT.